Below, 19 T cell receptor beta chains from the same sample are listed, as sequenced in a study of blood T cell repertoires in COVID-19. Produced via immunoSEQ multiplex PCR; TCRdb's table is partial and in-frame only. The sample lists roughly 500,000 clones, roughly 90% occurring once. The sample was PBMCs or T cells enriched from blood (not recorded which). These receptors were obtained from a woman aged 40-49 years who had recovered from COVID-19.

V is TRBV5-4 and J is TRBJ2-7; 9 nucleotides align to TRBD2. Trimming removed 2 bases from V and 0 bases from J; junction bases left unmatched: 3. There are 15 residues in the CDR3. From germline, CDR1 is SGHNT and CDR2 YYREEE (reference sequence). Here the CDR3 DNA reads TGTGCCAGCAGCTTCGGCGGGAGGGACTCCTACGAGCAGTACTTC. Translating gives CASSFGGRDSYEQYF.

This chain links TRBV2 with TRBJ2-7, with 12 bases lining up with TRBD1. This CDR3 contains 14 residues. J was trimmed by 2 bases and V by 6 bases; bases with no gene match: 2. The germline V gene has CDR1 SNHLY and CDR2 FYNNEI. The CDR3 reads CASRGTGGTYEQYF. The CDR3 DNA reads as TGTGCCAGCAGGGGGACAGGGGGCACCTACGAGCAGTACTTC.

This rearrangement joins TRBV9 to TRBJ2-3; a possible D gene is TRBD1 (5 bases). V lost 3 bases, J lost 3 bases, and 14 bases lay in between. The CDR3 length is 15 residues. From germline, CDR1 is SGDLS and CDR2 YYNGEE. This chain's CDR3 is CASSGSQGTTDTQYF. CDR3 bases: TGTGCCAGCAGCGGATCGCAGGGTACAACAGATACGCAGTATTTT.

V is TRBV4-1 and J is TRBJ2-2, with D maybe TRBD1 (5 bases). Germline CDR1 and CDR2: MGHRA and YSYEKL. The CDR3 has 16 residues. The ends were cut back, 4 bases at V and 5 bases at J, with 17 bases in the middle. CDR3 residues: CASSRRSDRGTGELFF. In DNA form, the CDR3 reads TGCGCCAGCAGCCGCCGCAGCGACAGAGGTACCGGGGAGCTGTTTTTT.

J is TRBJ2-5 and V is TRBV7-9; 11 bases map to TRBD2. The CDR3 is made up of 16 amino acids. V trimming: 1 base; J trimming: 4 bases; junction bases outside the gene matches: 5. The germline CDR1 and CDR2 sequences are SEHNR and FQNEAQ (reference sequence). The CDR3 spells CASSLEGLAGGETQYF. In nucleotides, the CDR3 is TGTGCCAGCAGCTTAGAGGGGCTAGCGGGAGGAGAGACCCAGTACTTC.

The chain employs TRBV7-9 and TRBJ1-1; 8 positions match TRBD1. The CDR3 sequence is 15 residues long. V was clipped by 6 bases and J by 0 bases; unmatched bases: 6. Looked up from germline, CDR1 is SEHNR and CDR2 is FQNEAQ (reference sequence). The CDR3 region is CASSPHRGVNTEAFF. DNA of the CDR3: TGTGCCAGCAGTCCCCACAGGGGGGTGAACACTGAAGCTTTCTTT.

The chain has TRBV12-3 or TRBV12-4 and TRBJ1-2; a weak D match, TRBD1 (5 bases). The CDR3 runs to 13 residues. Trimming removed 3 bases at V and 7 bases at J, with 12 bases between. As DNA, the CDR3 is TGTGCCAGCAGTTTCATAGGGGAGGGTGGCTACACCTTC. Translation gives CASSFIGEGGYTF.

This sequence joins TRBV4-1 and TRBJ1-1; D is ambiguous. This CDR3 region has 14 residues. With 3 bases removed from V and 5 bases from J, the gap between germline ends came to 13 bases. CDR1 and CDR2 from the germline V gene are MGHRA and YSYEKL. Here the CDR3 DNA reads TGCGCCAGCAGCCACGACCTCCCGGGGACTGAAGCTTTCTTT. Translation gives CASSHDLPGTEAFF.

CDR3 in DNA: TGCGCCAGCAGTGAATTAGCGGGAGGGCCAGACAATGAGCAGTTCTTC. This sequence encodes CASSELAGGPDNEQFF. The chain uses TRBV10-1 and TRBJ2-1, with 11 bases fitting TRBD2. V was pared by 3 bases and J by 5 bases, with 6 bases of the junction left unmatched. Germline-derived CDR1 and CDR2 are WNHNN and SYGVQD (reference sequence). This CDR3 has 16 residues.

The J gene is TRBJ2-1, the V gene TRBV7-2, with TRBD1 identical over 8 bases. V trimming: 4 bases; J trimming: 7 bases; junction bases outside the gene matches: 6. Per the germline V gene, CDR1 is SGHTA and CDR2 is FQGNSA. There are 14 residues in the CDR3. CDR3 loop: CASSSRTGWNEQFF. The CDR3 nucleotides are TGTGCCAGCAGCTCCCGGACAGGGTGGAATGAGCAGTTCTTC. The full variable domain, rest sourced from reference TRBV7-2 and TRBJ2-1, is GAGVSQSPSNKVTEKGKDVELRCDPISGHTALYWYRQSLGQGLEFLIYFQGNSAPDKSGLPSDRFSAERTGGSVSTLTIQRTQQEDSAVYLCASSSRTGWNEQFFGPGTRLTVL.

This chain links TRBV5-6 with TRBJ2-7, with D unresolved. The germline V gene encodes CDR1 SGHDT and CDR2 YYEEEE. The CDR3 loop spans 14 amino acids. With 6 bases removed from V and 0 bases from J, the gap between germline ends came to 13 bases. In nucleotides, the CDR3 is TGTGCCAGCAACATTGCTACAGTCTCCTACGAGCAGTACTTC. Protein sequence: CASNIATVSYEQYF.

The rearrangement joins TRBV3-1 (or the pseudogene TRBV3-2) to TRBJ2-3; 10 bases line up with TRBD2. The junction had 4 bases not matched to a gene; V was cut back by 1 base and J by 3 bases. The V gene's germline CDR1 is LGHDT and CDR2 YNNKEL (reference sequence). CDR3 length: 16 residues. This CDR3 is CASSQAPGLATDTQYF. CDR3 bases: TGTGCCAGCAGCCAAGCCCCGGGACTAGCGACAGATACGCAGTATTTT.

The chain carries TRBV6-5 and TRBJ2-7, with D possibly being TRBD2 (5 bases). V shed 6 bases and J shed 7 bases, with 10 bases lying between them. The germline CDR1 and CDR2 sequences are MNHEY and SVGAGI. The CDR3 runs 11 residues. CDR3 sequence (DNA): TGTGCCAGCAGCCGCGGACTGGAGCAGTACTTC. It is translated as CASSRGLEQYF.

This chain links TRBV6-4 with TRBJ2-1, with TRBD2 matching 7 bases. J gave up 6 bases and V 5 bases, and 7 bases lay outside the gene matches. CDR1 is MRHNA and CDR2 is SNTAGT in the germline V gene. The CDR3 covers 14 residues. The CDR3 DNA reads TGTGCCAGCAGTCCCGGGACTAAGACCAATGAGCAGTTCTTC. Its translation: CASSPGTKTNEQFF.

The genes are TRBV10-3 and TRBJ1-5; D gene uncertain. Trimming removed 4 bases at V and 4 bases at J, with 8 bases between. The CDR3 is 13 residues long. Germline V gives CDR1 ENHRY, CDR2 SYGVKD. The CDR3 sequence: CAISASSNQPQHF. In nucleotides, the CDR3 is TGTGCCATCAGTGCGTCATCGAATCAGCCCCAGCATTTT.

The chain is built from TRBV29-1 and TRBJ2-2; TRBD1 aligns across 7 bases. The trim removed 5 bases at V and 6 bases at J, leaving 0 bases unmatched. The germline V gene encodes CDR1 SQVTM and CDR2 ANQGSEA. The CDR3 runs 11 residues. CDR3 DNA sequence: TGCAGCGTTACAGGGGCCGGGGAGCTGTTTTTT. It specifies CSVTGAGELFF.

The J gene is TRBJ2-2, the V gene TRBV19, with D tentatively TRBD2 (7 bases). The CDR3 has 16 residues. Deletions cut 8 bases from V and 2 bases from J, with 18 bases between. Germline V gene data show CDR1 as LNHDA and CDR2 as SQIVND (reference sequence). The DNA of the CDR3 is TGTGCCAGTTCCACCCCGGGCGGGGGCAACACCGGGGAGCTGTTTTTT. Its protein product is CASSTPGGGNTGELFF.

Points on this clone: One junction end does not reproduce the germline sequence, and a read error may be involved. This chain links TRBV6-5 with TRBJ1-5, with 12 bases fitting TRBD1. The germline CDR1 and CDR2 sequences are MNHEY and SVGAGI. This CDR3 comprises 16 residues. This CDR3 is CASSYSGTGGTQPQHF. The DNA of the CDR3 is TGTGCCAGCAGCTACTCCGGGACAGGGGGCACTCAGCCCCAGCATTTT.

This chain joins TRBV3-1 (or the pseudogene TRBV3-2) and TRBJ2-1; 8 bases fit TRBD2. V trimming: 4 bases; J trimming: 8 bases; junction bases outside the gene matches: 13. Germline V lookup: CDR1 LGHDT, CDR2 YNNKEL (reference sequence). This CDR3 spans 16 amino acids. The CDR3 is CASSPRPGLVCDEQFF. CDR3 DNA sequence: TGTGCCAGCAGCCCTCGTCCGGGACTAGTTTGCGATGAGCAGTTCTTC.